This T cell receptor (beta chain) was identified during a study of blood T cell repertoires in COVID-19. In the study's own analysis: Reference gene primer amplification gave estimated nucleated cell counts. The method was immunoSEQ multiplex PCR; TCRdb's version includes in-frame clones alone and lacks a portion of them. V and J calls and clone size follow that table, whereas D and trimming were derived from the DNA. The table records 250,000 to 400,000 clones, about 89% of them present only once. The CDR3 extends over 18 amino acids. V lost 5 bases to trimming and J lost 3 bases; unmatched junction nucleotides: 14. Germline V lookup: CDR1 MNHEY, CDR2 SMNVEV (reference sequence).

The rearrangement links TRBV27 to TRBJ2-2; 8 nucleotides line up with TRBD2. The receptor was derived from a man in his 60s who had recovered from COVID-19. The sequencing sample was made of PBMCs or T cells enriched from blood (not recorded which). CDR3 residues: CASSQNGGSGVYTGELFF. The CDR3 DNA is TGTGCCAGCAGTCAAAATGGGGGTAGCGGGGTGTACACCGGGGAGCTGTTTTTT.